The next 3 T cell receptor beta chains were all read from a single sample in a study of regulatory T cells in long-lasting Graves disease. Time point noted: newly diagnosed GD, antithyroid drugs for less than 3 months. From PBMCs, RNA was extracted and then used to make the TCR library. Building the TCR beta libraries relied on iRepertoire HTBI primers, and CDR3 regions underwent Arm-PCR. MiXCR, applied by TCRdb to the multiplex PCR reads, yields one record per CDR3 protein. The sample lists approximately 470,000 distinct CDR3 sequences; roughly 17% were seen once. This sample was shared with a second study, whose subject was T cells in Graves' hyperthyroidism and ophthalmopathy.

The sequencing used peripheral blood mononuclear cells (PBMCs), collected at new diagnosis, from a patient treated with antithyroid drugs. The receptors were gathered from a man aged 35-49 years with Graves disease.

A remark on this clonotype: A read error may explain this, as a much larger clone is one base away. The chain's CDR3 is CASSLGSRTADNNGQFF. The CDR3 nucleotides read TGTGCCAGCAGTTTAGGCTCCCGGACGGCGGATAACAATGGGCAGTTCTTC. The chain links TRBV12-3 or TRBV12-4 to TRBJ2-1; no clear D. The CDR3 loop spans 17 amino acids.

The V call is TRBV9, the J call TRBJ2-7; TRBD2 matches 13 bases. This CDR3 spans 18 amino acids. Germline V gene sequence: CDR1 SGDLS, CDR2 YYNGEE. The V segment lost 2 bases and the J segment 1 base; nucleotides outside the gene matches: 9. The CDR3 region has the DNA TGTGCCAGCAGCGTCCCCGGGACTAGCGGGATAGGTTCCTACGAGCAGTACTTC. Its protein product is CASSVPGTSGIGSYEQYF.

This clonotype has a count of ten or more. The junction does not match germline at one end; this may be a read error. The rearrangement joins TRBV5-1 to TRBJ2-3; 7 bases fit TRBD2. The CDR3 covers 16 residues. In germline, CDR1 is SGHRS, CDR2 YFSETQ. CDR3 sequence: CASSQEGLAVTDTQYF. The CDR3 region has the DNA TGTGCCAGCAGCCAAGAAGGGCTAGCGGTCACAGATACGCAGTATTTT.